A single sample is the source of the 13 T cell receptor beta chains below, sequenced in a study of T cells in Graves' hyperthyroidism and ophthalmopathy. Researchers amplified the TCR beta CDR3 regions from RNA transcripts. The TCR CDR3 first-round RT-PCR relied on the HTBI primer set. MiXCR, applied by TCRdb to the multiplex PCR reads, yields one record per CDR3 protein. The sample holds 300,000 to 450,000 distinct CDR3 sequences; about 18% are singletons and the top ten take over 35%. Sequenced material: blood. These receptors all come from a man younger than 35 with Graves' ophthalmopathy.

This clonotype was recorded a few times. CDR3 in amino acids: CATSGDRGGFKDTQYF. CDR3 nucleotide sequence: TGTGCCACCAGTGGAGACAGGGGGGGATTCAAAGATACGCAGTATTTT. V is TRBV24-1 and J is TRBJ2-3; 9 nucleotides agree with TRBD1. CDR1 is KGHDR, CDR2 SFDVKD, per germline. The CDR3 is 16 residues long. J was trimmed by 5 bases and V by 5 bases; bases with no gene match: 10.

This clonotype was counted a few times. This could be a read error, since a much larger clone is one nucleotide away. V and J are TRBV3-1 and TRBJ1-1, with D maybe TRBD1 (6 bases). Germline V CDR1 and CDR2: LGHDT, YNNKEL (reference sequence). CDR3 length equals 15 residues. CDR3 loop: CANSPTGTLNTEAFF. In DNA form, the CDR3 reads TGTGCCAACAGCCCAACCGGGACATTGAACACTGAAGCTTTCTTT. Combining the CDR3 with reference TRBV3-1 and TRBJ1-1 gives the whole variable domain DTAVSQTPKYLVTQMGNDKSIKCEQNLGHDTMYWYKQDSKKFLKIMFSYNNKELIINETVPNRFSPKSPDKAHLNLHINSLELGDSAVYFCANSPTGTLNTEAFFGQGTRLTVV.

This clonotype has at least ten counts. One end of the junction does not line up with germline, which may come from a read error. The CDR3: CASSLEGDTQYF. CDR3 DNA: TGTGCCAGCAGCTTAGAAGGAGATACGCAGTATTTT. V is TRBV5-1 and J is TRBJ2-3; no definite D call. Germline V gene lookup returns CDR1 SGHRS and CDR2 YFSETQ. The CDR3 is 12 amino acids.

The CDR3 region is CSVVVPALDTQYF. Written as DNA, the CDR3 is TGCAGCGTTGTAGTCCCGGCCCTAGATACGCAGTATTTT. This chain connects TRBV29-1 to TRBJ2-3; D gene unclear. The V gene lost 4 bases and the J gene lost 5 bases, with 13 bases spanning the gap. The CDR3 has 13 amino acids. The germline V gene encodes CDR1 SQVTM and CDR2 ANQGSEA.

This clonotype occurred many times. The rearrangement uses TRBV2 and TRBJ2-3, with TRBD2 identical over 9 bases. CDR1 is SNHLY, CDR2 FYNNEI, per germline. The CDR3 is 14 residues long. The junction had 4 bases not matched to a gene; V was cut back by 4 bases and J by 5 bases. The chain's CDR3 is CASSVAGALDTQYF. CDR3 coding DNA: TGTGCCAGCAGTGTAGCGGGGGCCCTAGATACGCAGTATTTT.

This clonotype was found a few times. The CDR3 here is CASSLQAKNTEAFF. CDR3 nucleotides: TGTGCCAGCAGTTTACAGGCAAAGAACACTGAAGCTTTCTTT. This chain connects TRBV12-3 or TRBV12-4 to TRBJ1-1; D unclear. The length of the CDR3 is 14 residues. V lost 2 bases and J lost 1, with 8 bases in between.

The J gene is TRBJ2-1, the V gene TRBV27, with unresolved D. The CDR3 is 14 residues long. Trimming shortened V by 1 base and J by 2 bases, and 6 bases separated the two germline ends. Germline V gene sequence: CDR1 MNHEY, CDR2 SMNVEV (reference sequence). DNA of the CDR3: TGTGCCAGCAGTTTATGGGATACCTACAATGAGCAGTTCTTC. Protein sequence: CASSLWDTYNEQFF.

The V gene is TRBV4-1, the J gene TRBJ1-4; D is uncertain. Trimming removed 3 bases at V and 1 base at J, with 6 bases between. Germline CDR1 reads MGHRA; CDR2 reads YSYEKL. The CDR3 totals 14 residues. CDR3 sequence: CASSHGRTNEKLFF. The CDR3 nucleotides read TGCGCCAGCAGCCACGGGCGAACTAATGAAAAACTGTTTTTT.

This clonotype was counted many times. The chain is built from TRBV6-1 and TRBJ1-1; TRBD1 aligns across 10 bases. This CDR3 is built from 16 residues. V dropped 4 bases and J dropped 1; count of bases not matched to a gene: 6. CDR1 is MNHNS, CDR2 SASEGT, per germline. CDR3 nucleotides: TGTGCCAGCAGTGGGACAGGGGGGATTGGGAACACTGAAGCTTTCTTT. This gives the protein CASSGTGGIGNTEAFF.

This chain connects TRBV5-4 to TRBJ1-2, with D uncertain. This CDR3 has 13 amino acids. CDR1 is SGHNT, CDR2 YYREEE, per germline (reference sequence). The germline V and J ends were trimmed by 0 bases and 8 bases, with 11 bases remaining between them. In DNA form, the CDR3 reads TGTGCCAGCAGCTTGGACAGAGAAGCGGGCTACACCTTC. It yields the protein CASSLDREAGYTF.

The V and J genes are TRBV27 and TRBJ2-1; D not resolved. Germline loops: CDR1 MNHEY, CDR2 SMNVEV (reference sequence). Trimming stripped 2 bases from V and 2 bases from J, with 10 bases between. This CDR3 is built from 15 residues. This CDR3 reads CASSLGVRTYNEQFF. The CDR3 coding sequence is TGTGCCAGCAGTTTAGGAGTCAGGACCTACAATGAGCAGTTCTTC.

Ten or more counts support this clonotype. This sequence joins TRBV7-9 and TRBJ2-5; D is unresolved. The V gene lost 6 bases and the J gene lost 4 bases, with 9 bases spanning the gap. The CDR3 extends over 12 amino acids. CDR1 is SEHNR, CDR2 FQNEAQ, per germline (reference sequence). CDR3 nucleotide sequence: TGTGCCAGCAGTCAAAACGCAGAGACCCAGTACTTC. It yields the protein CASSQNAETQYF. Looking up the rest from reference TRBV7-9 and TRBJ2-5 gives the full variable domain: DTGVSQNPRHKITKRGQNVTFRCDPISEHNRLYWYRQTLGQGPEFLTYFQNEAQLEKSRLLSDRFSAERPKGSFSTLEIQRTEQGDSAMYLCASSQNAETQYFGPGTRLLVL.

The V call is TRBV6-4, the J call TRBJ1-2; a weak D match, TRBD1 (5 bases). Between the trimmed V and J ends, which lost 7 bases and 8 bases, there was a span of 23 bases. Germline V lookup: CDR1 MRHNA, CDR2 SNTAGT. This CDR3 contains 15 residues. The CDR3 DNA follows: TGTGCCAGCACCGGTTCGGTGGGTGGGGCGCGGGGCTACACCTTC. Translated: CASTGSVGGARGYTF.